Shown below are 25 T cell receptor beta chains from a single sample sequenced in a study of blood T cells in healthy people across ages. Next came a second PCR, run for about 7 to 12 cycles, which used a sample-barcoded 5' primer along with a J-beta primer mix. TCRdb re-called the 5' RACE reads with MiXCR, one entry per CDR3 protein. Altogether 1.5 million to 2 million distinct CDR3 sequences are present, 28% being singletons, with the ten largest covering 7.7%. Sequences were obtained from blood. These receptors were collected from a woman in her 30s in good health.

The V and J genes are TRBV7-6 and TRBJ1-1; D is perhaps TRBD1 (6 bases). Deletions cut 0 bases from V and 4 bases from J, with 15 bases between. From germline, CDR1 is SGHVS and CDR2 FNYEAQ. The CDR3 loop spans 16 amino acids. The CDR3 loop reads CASSLAPAGAGTEAFF. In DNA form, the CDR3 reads TGTGCCAGCAGCTTAGCGCCGGCAGGGGCTGGCACTGAAGCTTTCTTT.

CDR3 region: CASSLGDRANYEQYF. As DNA, the CDR3 is TGTGCCAGCAGCTTGGGGGACAGGGCCAACTACGAGCAGTACTTC. This sequence joins TRBV7-2 and TRBJ2-7, with 9 bases identical to TRBD1. Germline CDR1 reads SGHTA; CDR2 reads FQGNSA. V was pared by 3 bases and J by 3 bases, with 6 bases of the junction left unmatched. The CDR3 contains 15 residues.

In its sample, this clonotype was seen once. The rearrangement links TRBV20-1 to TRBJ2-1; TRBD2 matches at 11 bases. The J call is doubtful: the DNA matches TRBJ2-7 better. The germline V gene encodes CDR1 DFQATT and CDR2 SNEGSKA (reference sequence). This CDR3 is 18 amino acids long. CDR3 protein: CSARGLAGRWSSYNEQYF. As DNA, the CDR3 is TGCAGTGCTAGAGGACTAGCGGGGAGATGGAGCTCCTACAATGAGCAGTACTTC.

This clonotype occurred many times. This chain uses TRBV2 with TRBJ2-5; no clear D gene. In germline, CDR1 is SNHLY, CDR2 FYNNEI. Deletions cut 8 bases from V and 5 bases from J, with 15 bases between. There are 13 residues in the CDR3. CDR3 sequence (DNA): TGTGCCAGCGCGCGCATACGAACGGAGACCCAGTACTTC. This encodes CASARIRTETQYF.

This CDR3 is CSATGTGNQPQHF. In DNA form, the CDR3 reads TGCAGTGCTACCGGGACAGGGAATCAGCCCCAGCATTTT. The V and J genes are TRBV20-1 and TRBJ1-5; 9 bases line up with TRBD1. V lost 4 bases, J lost 4 bases, and 2 bases stayed unmatched. The germline V gene encodes CDR1 DFQATT and CDR2 SNEGSKA (reference sequence). The CDR3 is 13 amino acids.

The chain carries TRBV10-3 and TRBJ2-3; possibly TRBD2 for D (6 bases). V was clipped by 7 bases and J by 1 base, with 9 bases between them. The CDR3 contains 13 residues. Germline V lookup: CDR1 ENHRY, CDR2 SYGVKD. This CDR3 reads CAIKERGTDTQYF. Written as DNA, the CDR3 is TGTGCCATCAAGGAGCGGGGCACAGATACGCAGTATTTT.

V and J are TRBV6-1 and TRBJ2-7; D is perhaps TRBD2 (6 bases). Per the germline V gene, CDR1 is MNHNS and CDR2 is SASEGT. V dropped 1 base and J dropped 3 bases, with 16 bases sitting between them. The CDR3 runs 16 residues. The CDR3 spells CASSEGLGTGHYEQYF. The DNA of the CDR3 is TGTGCCAGCAGTGAAGGTCTGGGGACTGGCCACTACGAGCAGTACTTC.

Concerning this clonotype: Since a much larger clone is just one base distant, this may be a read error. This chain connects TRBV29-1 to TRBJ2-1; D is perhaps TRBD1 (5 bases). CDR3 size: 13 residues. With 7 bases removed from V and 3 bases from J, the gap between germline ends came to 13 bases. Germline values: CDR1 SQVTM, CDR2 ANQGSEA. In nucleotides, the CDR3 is TGCAGCGCCCCGACAGCACGCTACAATGAGCAGTTCTTC. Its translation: CSAPTARYNEQFF.

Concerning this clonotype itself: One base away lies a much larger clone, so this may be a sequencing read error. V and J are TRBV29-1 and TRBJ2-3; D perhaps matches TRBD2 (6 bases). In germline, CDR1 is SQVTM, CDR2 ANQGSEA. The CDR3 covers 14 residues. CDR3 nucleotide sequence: TGCGGCGTTGTACCCGGGAGAGTTAAAGATACGCAGTATTTT. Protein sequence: CGVVPGRVKDTQYF.

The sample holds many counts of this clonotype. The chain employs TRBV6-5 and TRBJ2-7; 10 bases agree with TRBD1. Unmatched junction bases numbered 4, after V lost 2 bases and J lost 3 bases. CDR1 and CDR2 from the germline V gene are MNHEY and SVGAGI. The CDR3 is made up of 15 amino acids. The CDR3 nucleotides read TGTGCCAGCAGTTACACCGGGACAGGGGACTACGAGCAGTACTTC. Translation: CASSYTGTGDYEQYF.

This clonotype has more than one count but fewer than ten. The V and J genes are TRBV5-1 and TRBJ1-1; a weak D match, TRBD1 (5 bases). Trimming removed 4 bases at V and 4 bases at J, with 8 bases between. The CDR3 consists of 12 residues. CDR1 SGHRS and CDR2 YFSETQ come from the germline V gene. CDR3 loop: CASSGAGTEAFF. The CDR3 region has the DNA TGCGCCAGCAGCGGGGCTGGCACTGAAGCTTTCTTT.

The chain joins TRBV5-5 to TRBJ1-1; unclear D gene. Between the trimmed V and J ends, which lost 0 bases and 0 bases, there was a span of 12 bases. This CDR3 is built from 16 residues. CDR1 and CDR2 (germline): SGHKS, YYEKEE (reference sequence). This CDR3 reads CASSLANGPMNTEAFF. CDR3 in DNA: TGTGCCAGCAGCTTGGCGAACGGACCCATGAACACTGAAGCTTTCTTT.

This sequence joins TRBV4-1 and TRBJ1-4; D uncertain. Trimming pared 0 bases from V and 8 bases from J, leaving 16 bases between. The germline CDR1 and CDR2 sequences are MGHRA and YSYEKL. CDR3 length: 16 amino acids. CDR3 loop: CASSQDLADIGEKLFF. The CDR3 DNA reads TGCGCCAGCAGCCAAGATTTGGCTGACATAGGGGAAAAACTGTTTTTT.

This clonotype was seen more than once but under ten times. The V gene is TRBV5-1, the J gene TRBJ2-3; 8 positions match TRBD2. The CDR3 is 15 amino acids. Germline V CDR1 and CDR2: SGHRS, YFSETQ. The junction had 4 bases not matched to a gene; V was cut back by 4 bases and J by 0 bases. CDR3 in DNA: TGCGCCAGCAGCCACGGGGGGGCCAGCACAGATACGCAGTATTTT. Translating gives CASSHGGASTDTQYF.

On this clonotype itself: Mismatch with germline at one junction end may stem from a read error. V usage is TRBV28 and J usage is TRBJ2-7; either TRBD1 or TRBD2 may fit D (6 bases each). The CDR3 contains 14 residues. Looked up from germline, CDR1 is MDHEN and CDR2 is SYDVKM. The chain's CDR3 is CAGSSWGASYEQYF. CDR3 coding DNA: TGTGCCGGCAGCTCATGGGGGGCAAGCTACGAGCAGTACTTC.

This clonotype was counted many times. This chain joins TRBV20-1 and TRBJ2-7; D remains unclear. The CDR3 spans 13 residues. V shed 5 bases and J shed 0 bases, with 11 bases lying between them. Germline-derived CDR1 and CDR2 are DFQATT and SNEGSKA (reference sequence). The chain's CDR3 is CSAWTEYSYEQYF. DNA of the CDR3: TGCAGTGCTTGGACGGAATACTCCTACGAGCAGTACTTC.

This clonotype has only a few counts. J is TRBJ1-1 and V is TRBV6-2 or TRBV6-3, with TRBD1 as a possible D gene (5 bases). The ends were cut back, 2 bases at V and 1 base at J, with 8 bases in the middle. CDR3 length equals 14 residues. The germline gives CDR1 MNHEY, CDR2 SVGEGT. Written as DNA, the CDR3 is TGTGCCAGCAGTTACAAGGGGAGGAACACTGAAGCTTTCTTT. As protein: CASSYKGRNTEAFF.

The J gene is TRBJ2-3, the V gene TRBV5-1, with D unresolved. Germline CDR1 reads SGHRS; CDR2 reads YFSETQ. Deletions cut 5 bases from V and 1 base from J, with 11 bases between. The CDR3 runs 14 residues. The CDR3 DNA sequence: TGCGCCAGCAGGCCAGACTTAGGCACAGATACGCAGTATTTT. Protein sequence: CASRPDLGTDTQYF.

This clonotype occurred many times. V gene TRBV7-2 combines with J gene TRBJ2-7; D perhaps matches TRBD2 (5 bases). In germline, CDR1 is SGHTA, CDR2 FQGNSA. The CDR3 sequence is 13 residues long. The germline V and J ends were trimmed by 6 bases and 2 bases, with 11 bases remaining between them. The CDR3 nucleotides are TGTGCCAGCAGTCCCCGAGCGGCCTACGAGCAGTACTTC. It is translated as CASSPRAAYEQYF.

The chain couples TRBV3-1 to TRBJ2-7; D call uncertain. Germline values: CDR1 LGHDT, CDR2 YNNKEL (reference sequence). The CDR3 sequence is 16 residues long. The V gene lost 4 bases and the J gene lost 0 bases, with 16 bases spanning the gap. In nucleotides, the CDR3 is TGTGCCAGCAGCCGAGTCGCGGCTTCTAGCTCCTACGAGCAGTACTTC. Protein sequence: CASSRVAASSSYEQYF.

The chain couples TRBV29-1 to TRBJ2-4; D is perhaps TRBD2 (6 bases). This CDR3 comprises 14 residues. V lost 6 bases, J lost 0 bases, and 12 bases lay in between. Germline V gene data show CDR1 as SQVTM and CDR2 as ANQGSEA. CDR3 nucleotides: TGCAGCGTGGCGGGACGCGCAGCCAAAAACATTCAGTACTTC. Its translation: CSVAGRAAKNIQYF.

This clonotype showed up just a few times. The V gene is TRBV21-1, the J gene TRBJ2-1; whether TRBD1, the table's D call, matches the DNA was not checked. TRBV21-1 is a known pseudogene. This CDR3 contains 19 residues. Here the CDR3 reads CASSLPGQGIKNSYNEQFF. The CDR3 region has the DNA TGTGCCAGCAGCTTACCGGGACAGGGGATTAAAAACTCCTACAATGAGCAGTTCTTC.

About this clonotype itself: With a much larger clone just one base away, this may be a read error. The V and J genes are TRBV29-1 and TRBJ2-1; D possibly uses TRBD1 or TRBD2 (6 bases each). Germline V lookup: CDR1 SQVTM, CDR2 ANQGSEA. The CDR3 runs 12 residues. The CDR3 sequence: CSVAKGGNEQVF. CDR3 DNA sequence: TGCAGCGTGGCAAAGGGGGGTAATGAGCAGGTCTTC.

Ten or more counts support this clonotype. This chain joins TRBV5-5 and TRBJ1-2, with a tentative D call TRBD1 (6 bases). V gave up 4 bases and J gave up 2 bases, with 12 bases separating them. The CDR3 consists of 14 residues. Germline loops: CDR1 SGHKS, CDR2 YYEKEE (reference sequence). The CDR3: CASSALQGNYGYTF. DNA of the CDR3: TGTGCCAGCAGCGCGCTACAGGGCAACTATGGCTACACCTTC.

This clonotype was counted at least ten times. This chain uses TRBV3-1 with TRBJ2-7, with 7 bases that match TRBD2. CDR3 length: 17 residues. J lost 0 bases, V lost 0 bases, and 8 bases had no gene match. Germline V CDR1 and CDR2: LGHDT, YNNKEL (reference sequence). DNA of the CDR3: TGTGCCAGCAGCCAAGATCAGAGGCGGGGGAGCTCCTACGAGCAGTACTTC. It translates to CASSQDQRRGSSYEQYF.